Sequencing of this T cell receptor (beta chain) was carried out in a study of CD8 T cells in Susac syndrome. Random hexamers were used to reverse transcribe an amount of roughly 0.45 to 1 ug RNA. The TCR beta CDR3 was amplified by immunoSEQ multiplex PCR across 54 Vbeta, 13 Jbeta. MiXCR, run by TCRdb on the immunoSEQ multiplex PCR reads, gives a single entry per CDR3 protein. The table records around 140,000 distinct CDR3 sequences, roughly 80% of them present only once. CD8+ and CD4+ T cells circulating in blood were sequenced for TCR beta. Negative isolation yielded CD4+ and CD8+ T cells, and FACS enriched TEMRA cells. The source is a human donor with multiple sclerosis. The sequencing sample was made of CD8+ T cells from PBMCs.

This chain's CDR3 is CASSLRAEHNQPQHF. DNA for the CDR3: TGTGCCAGCAGCTTAAGAGCAGAACACAATCAGCCCCAGCATTTT. The gene calls are TRBV13 and TRBJ1-5; D ambiguous. Looked up from germline, CDR1 is PRHDT and CDR2 is FYEKMQ (reference sequence). This CDR3 comprises 15 residues. Trimming pared 2 bases from V and 3 bases from J, leaving 11 bases between. Using reference TRBV13 and TRBJ1-5 for the parts outside the CDR3, the full variable domain is AAGVIQSPRHLIKEKRETATLKCYPIPRHDTVYWYQQGPGQDPQFLISFYEKMQSDKGSIPDRFSAQQFSDYHSELNMSSLELGDSALYFCASSLRAEHNQPQHFGDGTRLSIL.